By proportion, the clone carrying this TCR beta chain is medium-sized. The target antigen is unknown. An Oncomine TCR Beta short-read assay was used to sequence the DNA from cultured CD4+ T cells. Investigators obtained genomic DNA by extraction from cultured CD4+ T cells. TCRdb itself ran the PCR reads through MiXCR, one entry per CDR3 protein. The repertoire holds about 7,900 distinct CDR3 sequences, with 20% as singletons. This sample is part of a study of vaccination and CD4 T cells after COVID-19. Study background: Four females and six males made up the convalescents, two of whom were Hispanic. The study collected post-vaccine samples a median around 67 days after dose two, with a range of 14 to 241.

Treatment denoted: roughly ten-day PBMC culture with coronavirus spike peptide pools or control peptides (ViraFEST assay). In germline, CDR1 is LNHDA, CDR2 SQIVND (reference sequence). This CDR3 contains 13 residues. Trimming cost V 5 bases and J 1 base; bases outside gene matches: 1. Study conclusions and caveats: Rising from about 20 to 38, the median of SARS-CoV-2-reactive clonotypes did not change significantly.

This receptor was identified in a human donor who had recovered from COVID-19. The rearrangement uses TRBV19 and TRBJ2-7; TRBD1 aligns across 8 bases. The sample was CD4+ T cells from blood, cultured in vitro, taken after SARS-CoV-2 vaccination. The CDR3 coding sequence is TGTGCCAGTAGTGGGACAGGTTCCTACGAGCAGTACTTC. Translation: CASSGTGSYEQYF.